These 30 T cell receptor beta chains were sequenced from one sample in a study of T-cell memory formation after mild COVID-19. A single record per CDR3 protein comes from TCRdb applying MiXCR to the 5' RACE reads. The profile covers around 50,000 distinct CDR3 sequences, with 25% to 35% appearing a single time and approximately 40% taken by the ten largest. Sequencing was performed on PBMCs or a T cell subset sorted from them (not recorded which). Every receptor here comes from a man between 18 and 35 years old who had mild COVID-19 (a few samples of this study predate the infection). Cell type and time point are not known.

The chain has TRBV4-3 and TRBJ2-7; D unresolved. CDR1 and CDR2 from the germline V gene are LGHNA and YSLEER. Trimming stripped 3 bases from V and 3 bases from J, with 9 bases between. CDR3 length: 13 amino acids. The CDR3 loop is CASSQETHYEQYF. The CDR3 nucleotides are TGCGCCAGCAGCCAGGAGACGCACTACGAGCAGTACTTC.

This clonotype was seen a handful of times. The CDR3 reads CSVSLVDGPPHGYTF. The CDR3 DNA reads TGCAGCGTTTCTCTAGTAGACGGACCTCCGCATGGCTACACCTTC. The V and J genes are TRBV29-1 and TRBJ1-2; D unresolved. There are 15 residues in the CDR3. Per germline, CDR1 SQVTM and CDR2 ANQGSEA. Trimming removed 5 bases from V and 6 bases from J, with 22 bases in between.

The rearrangement joins TRBV6-2 or TRBV6-3 to TRBJ1-5; 7 bases align to TRBD1. This CDR3 is 18 amino acids long. The J segment lost 0 bases and the V segment lost 6 bases, leaving 14 bases of the junction unmatched. Per germline, CDR1 MNHEY and CDR2 SVGEGT. The CDR3 DNA follows: TGTGCCAGCAGCTCTCTTTGGACAGGAGTGTATAGCAATCAGCCCCAGCATTTT. It is translated as CASSSLWTGVYSNQPQHF.

This clonotype was observed a handful of times. This rearrangement joins TRBV24-1 to TRBJ2-5, with D unresolved. The V gene lost 2 bases and the J gene lost 1 base, with 7 bases spanning the gap. CDR1 is KGHDR, CDR2 SFDVKD, per germline. The CDR3 extends over 14 amino acids. Here the CDR3 reads CATSDSLPQETQYF. The CDR3 DNA is TGTGCCACCAGTGATTCCTTGCCCCAAGAGACCCAGTACTTC.

The chain employs TRBV5-1 and TRBJ2-2, with 8 bases aligning to TRBD1. From germline, CDR1 is SGHRS and CDR2 YFSETQ. J lost 4 bases, V lost 0 bases, and 5 bases had no gene match. The CDR3 is 16 amino acids. CDR3 sequence reads: CASSLAGTGVTGELFF. CDR3 sequence (DNA): TGCGCCAGCAGCTTGGCCGGGACAGGCGTCACCGGGGAGCTGTTTTTT. Full variable domain (rest looked up from reference TRBV5-1 and TRBJ2-2): KAGVTQTPRYLIKTRGQQVTLSCSPISGHRSVSWYQQTPGQGLQFLFEYFSETQRNKGNFPGRFSGRQFSNSRSEMNVSTLELGDSALYLCASSLAGTGVTGELFFGEGSRLTVL.

This clonotype was found a few times. J is TRBJ2-7 and V is TRBV4-1; D possibly corresponds to TRBD1 (6 bases). V was shortened by 4 bases and J by 3 bases, with 16 bases between the two germline ends. CDR3 size: 15 residues. CDR1 is MGHRA, CDR2 YSYEKL, per germline. The CDR3 DNA sequence: TGCGCCAGCAGCCGCTCCGGACAGAGCTTCTACGAGCAGTACTTC. This codes for CASSRSGQSFYEQYF.

The chain uses TRBV21-1 and TRBJ2-3; TRBD1, the D gene given by the table, was not confirmed from the DNA. TRBV21-1 has pseudogene status. CDR3 length: 15 residues. The CDR3, as DNA: TGTGCCAGCCACGACAGGGATTTAATCACAGATACGCAGTATTTT. Protein sequence: CASHDRDLITDTQYF.

This clonotype has only a few counts. The chain carries TRBV6-5 and TRBJ1-1, with D perhaps matching TRBD1 (5 bases). The germline gives CDR1 MNHEY, CDR2 SVGAGI. Trimming shortened V by 6 bases and J by 5 bases, and 13 bases separated the two germline ends. The CDR3 loop spans 13 amino acids. The CDR3 loop reads CASSQGSRTEAFF. CDR3 bases: TGTGCCAGCAGCCAGGGAAGTCGAACTGAAGCTTTCTTT.

This clonotype was found a few times. The chain joins TRBV6-1 to TRBJ2-5; D is unclear. The CDR3 is 14 residues long. Looked up from germline, CDR1 is MNHNS and CDR2 is SASEGT. The V and J ends lost 3 bases and 3 bases respectively, with 11 bases between them. CDR3 sequence: CASSDGRVEETQYF. CDR3 nucleotide sequence: TGTGCCAGCAGTGATGGTAGGGTAGAAGAGACCCAGTACTTC.

The chain carries TRBV29-1 and TRBJ2-1, with a tentative D call TRBD2 (5 bases). The CDR3 totals 15 residues. Germline V lookup: CDR1 SQVTM, CDR2 ANQGSEA. Trimming cost V 0 bases and J 8 bases, with 17 bases left between them. CDR3 residues: CSVEDPGGGWHEQFF. CDR3 nucleotide sequence: TGCAGCGTTGAAGACCCCGGAGGCGGGTGGCATGAGCAGTTCTTC.

For this clonotype: A read error may be the cause here, since a much bigger clone is one base away. CDR3 coding DNA: TGTGCCAGCGGACTACCGACCCACGTGACCCAGTACTTC. Translated: CASGLPTHVTQYF. The rearrangement joins TRBV7-9 to TRBJ2-5, with a tentative D call TRBD2 (6 bases). This CDR3 is 13 amino acids long. Germline loops: CDR1 SEHNR, CDR2 FQNEAQ (reference sequence). Trimming stripped 8 bases from V and 7 bases from J, with 17 bases between.

The chain recombines TRBV27 with TRBJ2-1, with 10 bases matching TRBD2. The length of the CDR3 is 16 residues. V dropped 5 bases and J dropped 0; count of bases not matched to a gene: 4. Per the germline V gene, CDR1 is MNHEY and CDR2 is SMNVEV (reference sequence). The CDR3 here is CASSGLAASSYNEQFF. CDR3 DNA: TGTGCCAGCAGTGGACTAGCGGCGAGCTCCTACAATGAGCAGTTCTTC.

CDR3 residues: CSVYSTGEQFF. DNA for the CDR3: TGCAGCGTATACTCTACGGGTGAGCAGTTCTTC. V and J are TRBV29-1 and TRBJ2-1; D remains ambiguous. Looked up from germline, CDR1 is SQVTM and CDR2 is ANQGSEA. CDR3 size: 11 residues. The V end was cut by 6 bases, the J end by 9 bases, with 12 bases between.

In this sample, this clonotype turned up a few times. This rearrangement joins TRBV9 to TRBJ2-1; D possibly uses TRBD1 or TRBD2 (5 bases each). CDR1 is SGDLS, CDR2 YYNGEE, per germline. The length of the CDR3 is 16 residues. V lost 3 bases and J lost 8, with 21 bases in between. The chain's CDR3 is CASSADGTPKMDEQFF. The CDR3 DNA sequence: TGTGCCAGCAGCGCCGACGGGACCCCCAAGATGGATGAGCAGTTCTTC. The full variable domain, completed using reference TRBV9 and TRBJ2-1, is DSGVTQTPKHLITATGQRVTLRCSPRSGDLSVYWYQQSLDQGLQFLIQYYNGEERAKGNILERFSAQQFPDLHSELNLSSLELGDSALYFCASSADGTPKMDEQFFGPGTRLTVL.

This clonotype was seen ten or more times. The CDR3 is CASRRNNEQFF. The CDR3 DNA is TGTGCCAGCAGGCGGAACAATGAGCAGTTCTTC. The rearrangement joins TRBV12-3 or TRBV12-4 to TRBJ2-1; D ambiguous. This CDR3 contains 11 residues. The ends were cut back, 6 bases at V and 5 bases at J, with 5 bases in the middle.

V and J are TRBV27 and TRBJ2-1; no reliable D call. Germline assignment: CDR1 MNHEY and CDR2 SMNVEV (reference sequence). The germline V and J ends were trimmed by 2 bases and 7 bases, with 15 bases remaining between them. This CDR3 is 15 amino acids long. The CDR3 nucleotides are TGTGCCAGCAGTTTAGGGGTTGTTGGGCTAAATGAGCAGTTCTTC. Translation gives CASSLGVVGLNEQFF.

In DNA form, the CDR3 reads TGTGCCAGCAGCCTGCACCCGGGGGCGGGATTACTGGGGCAGTATTTT. This sequence encodes CASSLHPGAGLLGQYF. The gene calls are TRBV7-2 and TRBJ2-3; D possibly matches TRBD1 or TRBD2 (6 bases each). This CDR3 is built from 16 residues. CDR1 is SGHTA and CDR2 is FQGNSA in the germline V gene. V lost 5 bases to trimming and J lost 11 bases, with 26 bases between them. The variable domain in full, completed from reference TRBV7-2 and TRBJ2-3, reads GAGVSQSPSNKVTEKGKDVELRCDPISGHTALYWYRQSLGQGLEFLIYFQGNSAPDKSGLPSDRFSAERTGGSVSTLTIQRTQQEDSAVYLCASSLHPGAGLLGQYFGPGTRLTVL.

The chain joins TRBV6-1 to TRBJ2-6; 9 bases are shared with TRBD1. Unmatched junction bases numbered 8, after V lost 2 bases and J lost 3 bases. CDR1 and CDR2 (germline): MNHNS, SASEGT. The CDR3 covers 18 residues. In DNA, the CDR3 is TGTGCCAGCAGTGAAAGGGACAGGGTTCATAGTGGGGCCAACGTCCTGACTTTC. It yields the protein CASSERDRVHSGANVLTF.

V gene TRBV7-2 combines with J gene TRBJ2-1; D gene ambiguous. The CDR3 runs to 13 residues. Deletions cut 1 base from V and 9 bases from J, with 10 bases between. Per germline, CDR1 SGHTA and CDR2 FQGNSA. The CDR3 DNA follows: TGTGCCAGCAGCTTAGGAGTCCTGAGTGAGCAGTTCTTC. Translating gives CASSLGVLSEQFF.

This clonotype was seen only a few times. The rearrangement uses TRBV27 and TRBJ1-5, with TRBD1 matching 10 bases. Germline loops: CDR1 MNHEY, CDR2 SMNVEV (reference sequence). With V trimmed by 4 bases and J by 6 bases, 3 bases remained unmatched. The CDR3 totals 14 residues. CDR3 in amino acids: CASSSTGGGQPQHF. In nucleotides, the CDR3 is TGTGCCAGCAGTTCGACAGGGGGCGGTCAGCCCCAGCATTTT.

This clonotype was counted a few times. The genes are TRBV5-5 and TRBJ2-2, with D tentatively TRBD2 (5 bases). Germline V gene data show CDR1 as SGHKS and CDR2 as YYEKEE (reference sequence). Between the trimmed V and J ends, which lost 3 bases and 8 bases, there was a span of 11 bases. The CDR3 extends over 13 amino acids. The CDR3 DNA sequence: TGTGCCAGCAGCTCCGGACTGACGGGGGAGCTGTTTTTT. Residues: CASSSGLTGELFF.

The V call is TRBV9, the J call TRBJ2-7; D is unclear. The CDR3 extends over 14 amino acids. V shed 4 bases and J shed 4 bases, with 15 bases lying between them. Germline V gene lookup returns CDR1 SGDLS and CDR2 YYNGEE. The CDR3 region has the DNA TGTGCCAGCAGCCCCCCGGAGAATCAGTACGAGCAGTACTTC. Encoded protein: CASSPPENQYEQYF. Full variable domain (rest looked up from reference TRBV9 and TRBJ2-7): DSGVTQTPKHLITATGQRVTLRCSPRSGDLSVYWYQQSLDQGLQFLIQYYNGEERAKGNILERFSAQQFPDLHSELNLSSLELGDSALYFCASSPPENQYEQYFGPGTRLTVT.

This clonotype turned up a few times. This sequence joins TRBV6-5 and TRBJ1-6; 10 positions agree with TRBD1. The CDR3 runs to 13 residues. From germline, CDR1 is MNHEY and CDR2 SVGAGI. The V and J ends lost 8 bases and 8 bases, in that order; junction bases with no gene match: 3. CDR3 DNA: TGTGCCAGCTGGGACAGGGGTTATTCACCCCTCCACTTT. Amino acid sequence: CASWDRGYSPLHF.

This clonotype was seen a few times. The V call is TRBV7-9, the J call TRBJ2-1; TRBD2 might be the D (5 bases). The CDR3 is made up of 13 amino acids. Trimming removed 5 bases at V and 5 bases at J, with 10 bases between. Germline-derived CDR1 and CDR2 are SEHNR and FQNEAQ (reference sequence). This chain's CDR3 is CASSPGLHNEQFF. Written as DNA, the CDR3 is TGTGCCAGCAGCCCTGGACTCCACAATGAGCAGTTCTTC.

This clonotype was detected a few times. The gene calls are TRBV20-1 and TRBJ1-4; 9 bases fit TRBD1. The CDR3 length is 19 residues. V gave up 0 bases and J gave up 4 bases; unmatched junction bases: 15. Germline V gives CDR1 DFQATT, CDR2 SNEGSKA (reference sequence). This chain's CDR3 is CSARDETGGTREHNEKLFF. For the CDR3, the DNA is TGCAGTGCTAGAGATGAGACAGGGGGGACACGGGAACATAATGAAAAACTGTTTTTT.

The chain carries TRBV9 and TRBJ2-3, with D perhaps TRBD1 (6 bases). This CDR3 has 13 amino acids. In germline, CDR1 is SGDLS, CDR2 YYNGEE. V dropped 3 bases and J dropped 1 base, with 6 bases sitting between them. CDR3 residues: CASSAGGTDTQYF. The CDR3 DNA follows: TGTGCCAGCAGCGCAGGGGGCACAGATACGCAGTATTTT.

The chain recombines TRBV6-5 with TRBJ1-1; 7 nucleotides agree with TRBD1. This CDR3 has 15 amino acids. V was pared by 0 bases and J by 2 bases, with 3 bases of the junction left unmatched. Germline loops: CDR1 MNHEY, CDR2 SVGAGI. CDR3: CASSYSPGGNTEAFF. The CDR3 DNA follows: TGTGCCAGCAGTTACTCCCCAGGGGGAAACACTGAAGCTTTCTTT.

This clonotype was counted a few times. The chain links TRBV7-2 to TRBJ1-2; 9 bases agree with TRBD1. The CDR3 is 14 residues long. V was pared by 5 bases and J by 5 bases, with 6 bases of the junction left unmatched. The V gene's germline CDR1 is SGHTA and CDR2 FQGNSA. For the CDR3, the DNA is TGTGCCAGCAGCCGGGGGGGGACAGGGTATGGCTACACCTTC. Translated, it gives CASSRGGTGYGYTF. The full variable domain, in which reference TRBV7-2 and TRBJ1-2 provide the parts outside the CDR3, is GAGVSQSPSNKVTEKGKDVELRCDPISGHTALYWYRQSLGQGLEFLIYFQGNSAPDKSGLPSDRFSAERTGGSVSTLTIQRTQQEDSAVYLCASSRGGTGYGYTFGSGTRLTVV.

For the CDR3, the DNA is TGTGCCAGCAGTTTAGGCCGGGAAGAAGATAACATTCAGTACTTC. Encoded protein: CASSLGREEDNIQYF. The genes are TRBV12-3 or TRBV12-4 and TRBJ2-4; TRBD2 is a possible D gene (5 bases). The CDR3 runs 15 residues. Trimming stripped 1 base from V and 7 bases from J, with 14 bases between.

The chain carries TRBV12-3 or TRBV12-4 and TRBJ2-7; D perhaps matches TRBD1 (5 bases). This CDR3 is built from 13 residues. With 5 bases removed from V and 1 base from J, the gap between germline ends came to 9 bases. CDR3 sequence reads: CASSIDRSYEQYF. The DNA for the CDR3 is TGTGCCAGCAGTATTGACAGATCCTACGAGCAGTACTTC.